These 31 T cell receptor beta chains share one sample of origin, sequenced in a study of T cell repertoires in cytomegalovirus infection. A single record per CDR3 protein comes from TCRdb applying MiXCR to the reads. The table has some 700,000 distinct CDR3 sequences, 35% to 45% seen once. The material sequenced was PBMCs. The source is a human donor in good health (CMV status not recorded). Some clones in this sample may be carry-over from other donors' samples.

This chain connects TRBV2 to TRBJ2-2; perhaps TRBD1 as D (5 bases). In germline, CDR1 is SNHLY, CDR2 FYNNEI. V was cut by 2 bases and J by 2 bases, with 15 bases left in between. The CDR3 has 17 residues. The CDR3, as DNA: TGTGCCAGCAGTGAAATATGGGGCTCGCCTAACACCGGGGAGCTGTTTTTT. This codes for CASSEIWGSPNTGELFF.

In regard to this clonotype: A much larger clone sits a single nucleotide away, making a read error possible. Because it lacks the conserved phenylalanine or tryptophan at the end, this CDR3 is likely a read error. The chain has TRBV7-6 and TRBJ1-6; 9 nucleotides line up with TRBD1. This CDR3 is 16 amino acids long. Germline-derived CDR1 and CDR2 are SGHVS and FNYEAQ. With 1 base clipped from V and 10 bases from J, the junction kept 8 bases outside the gene matches. The DNA for the CDR3 is TGTGCCAGCAGCTTAGAAGGGGACAGGGTCGGCTCACCCCTCCACCTT. Its protein is CASSLEGDRVGSPLHL.

The V call is TRBV5-4, the J call TRBJ2-1; D gene unclear. Germline CDR1 SGHNT, CDR2 YYREEE (reference sequence). Trimming pared 2 bases from V and 6 bases from J, leaving 9 bases between. This CDR3 region has 13 residues. CDR3 DNA sequence: TGTGCCAGCAGCTTCAACGGCATCAATGAGCAGTTCTTC. Amino acid sequence: CASSFNGINEQFF.

This rearrangement joins TRBV18 to TRBJ1-2, with D perhaps matching TRBD1 (6 bases). This CDR3 contains 15 residues. The V gene's germline CDR1 is KGHSH and CDR2 LQKENI. The V end lost 3 bases, the J end lost 0 bases, and 11 bases lay between the germline ends. CDR3 in amino acids: CASSPAGQPNYGYTF. The CDR3 region has the DNA TGTGCCAGCTCACCCGCCGGACAGCCTAACTATGGCTACACCTTC.

The rearrangement joins TRBV28 to TRBJ1-2, with TRBD1 matching 7 bases. CDR3 length: 14 residues. In germline, CDR1 is MDHEN, CDR2 SYDVKM. Losses at the gene ends were 6 bases for V and 1 base for J; bases not matched to a gene: 5. The CDR3 sequence: CASRKGANNYGYTF. DNA of the CDR3: TGTGCCAGCAGAAAGGGGGCTAATAACTATGGCTACACCTTC.

This clonotype was counted ten times or more. The chain uses TRBV7-6 and TRBJ2-7; D is tentatively TRBD1 or TRBD2 (5 bases each). CDR3 length: 15 residues. Germline CDR1 reads SGHVS; CDR2 reads FNYEAQ. V lost 1 base and J 2 bases, leaving 12 bases between the germline ends. This CDR3 is CASSLVLGETYEQYF. CDR3 sequence (DNA): TGTGCCAGCAGCTTAGTACTGGGGGAAACCTACGAGCAGTACTTC.

The chain uses TRBV12-3 or TRBV12-4 and TRBJ2-2; D gene ambiguous. The V end was cut by 4 bases, the J end by 6 bases, with 21 bases between. The CDR3 extends over 17 amino acids. The CDR3 here is CASSSHGPLIGPGELFF. CDR3 bases: TGTGCCAGCAGTTCACATGGACCCCTCATTGGACCCGGGGAGCTGTTTTTT.

The V gene is TRBV6-8, the J gene TRBJ2-1; unclear D gene. CDR3 length: 13 residues. V was cut by 7 bases and J by 2 bases, with 9 bases left in between. Germline CDR1 is MNHGY and CDR2 is SAAAGT. CDR3 region: CASTRTAYNEQFF. CDR3 in DNA: TGTGCCAGCACGAGGACGGCCTACAATGAGCAGTTCTTC.

This clonotype turned up a few times. V is TRBV5-1 and J is TRBJ2-1, with 7 bases identical to TRBD2. The CDR3 spans 16 residues. With 3 bases clipped from V and 6 bases from J, the junction kept 12 bases outside the gene matches. CDR1 and CDR2 from the germline V gene are SGHRS and YFSETQ. The CDR3 is CASSYEIGRARNEQFF. For the CDR3, the DNA is TGCGCCAGCAGCTACGAAATAGGGAGGGCTCGCAATGAGCAGTTCTTC.

The V and J genes are TRBV14 and TRBJ1-1, with TRBD1 as a possible D gene (5 bases). CDR1 and CDR2 (germline): SGHDN, FVKESK. V was trimmed by 3 bases and J by 8 bases, leaving 10 bases between them. The CDR3 has 12 residues. The CDR3 DNA reads as TGTGCCAGCAGCCAGGCTCAGGGAGAAGCTTTCTTT. This encodes CASSQAQGEAFF.

On this clonotype itself: A clone one base away is much larger, so this may be a read error. V and J are TRBV7-8 and TRBJ2-2; unclear D gene. The CDR3 is 16 residues long. V lost 1 base, J lost 1 base, and 10 bases lay in between. CDR1 is SGHVS and CDR2 is FQNEAQ in the germline V gene. The CDR3 nucleotides are TGTGCCAGCAGCTTAGGGATGGTCGTGAACACCGGGGAGCTGTTTTTT. Its protein product is CASSLGMVVNTGELFF. Supplemented by reference TRBV7-8 and TRBJ2-2, the full variable domain reads GAGVSQSPRYKVAKRGQDVALRCDPISGHVSLFWYQQALGQGPEFLTYFQNEAQLDKSGLPSDRFFAERPEGSVSTLKIQRTQQEDSAVYLCASSLGMVVNTGELFFGEGSRLTVL.

This clonotype came up many times. The rearrangement links TRBV7-2 to TRBJ2-7; 12 bases align to TRBD2. Germline CDR1 reads SGHTA; CDR2 reads FQGNSA. The CDR3 extends over 15 amino acids. The ends lost 4 bases at V and 0 bases at J; junction bases unmatched: 1. CDR3 in amino acids: CASSSTSGSSYEQYF. CDR3 DNA sequence: TGTGCCAGCAGCTCGACTAGCGGGAGCTCCTACGAGCAGTACTTC.

As concerns this clonotype: Since a much larger clone is just one base distant, this may be a read error. The rearrangement links TRBV7-2 to TRBJ1-2; unclear D gene. Trimming shortened V by 1 base and J by 6 bases, and 18 bases separated the two germline ends. Germline V lookup: CDR1 SGHTA, CDR2 FQGNSA. CDR3 length: 16 amino acids. This CDR3 is CASSLVSRKGWHGYTF. DNA of the CDR3: TGTGCCAGCAGCTTAGTCAGCCGTAAGGGATGGCATGGCTACACCTTC.

The V gene is TRBV27, the J gene TRBJ1-5; no clear D gene. The CDR3 has 12 amino acids. In germline, CDR1 is MNHEY, CDR2 SMNVEV (reference sequence). V dropped 3 bases and J dropped 9 bases, with 9 bases sitting between them. CDR3 in amino acids: CASSFPGWPQHF. DNA for the CDR3: TGTGCCAGCAGTTTCCCGGGGTGGCCCCAGCATTTT.

The chain has TRBV9 and TRBJ2-3; 8 bases map to TRBD2. The CDR3 is 18 amino acids. Germline CDR1 reads SGDLS; CDR2 reads YYNGEE. The V and J ends lost 3 bases and 0 bases, in that order; junction bases with no gene match: 12. This chain's CDR3 is CASSAGLADLPSTDTQYF. CDR3 bases: TGTGCCAGCAGCGCCGGACTAGCAGACCTCCCTAGCACAGATACGCAGTATTTT.

The chain employs TRBV7-3 and TRBJ1-5; 7 positions agree with TRBD1. CDR3 length equals 18 residues. CDR1 and CDR2 (germline): SGHTA, FQGTGA. V dropped 4 bases and J dropped 6; count of bases not matched to a gene: 18. The CDR3 region is CASSSRGEVGVARQPQHF. In nucleotides, the CDR3 is TGTGCCAGCAGCTCCAGGGGGGAGGTGGGGGTTGCGCGTCAGCCCCAGCATTTT.

The V and J genes are TRBV5-5 and TRBJ2-3; D remains unclear. V lost 3 bases, J lost 2 bases, and 13 bases lay in between. The germline CDR1 and CDR2 sequences are SGHKS and YYEKEE (reference sequence). This CDR3 comprises 15 residues. The CDR3 sequence is CASSSRRSDTDTQYF. CDR3 in DNA: TGTGCCAGCAGCTCCCGGAGAAGCGACACAGATACGCAGTATTTT.

This clonotype was detected a few times. The rearrangement uses TRBV27 and TRBJ2-7; 7 bases line up with TRBD1. Germline V lookup: CDR1 MNHEY, CDR2 SMNVEV (reference sequence). Trimming at V came to 4 bases and at J to 0 bases, leaving 6 bases not matched to a gene. This CDR3 spans 15 amino acids. As DNA, the CDR3 is TGTGCCAGCAGTTCGGAGGACAGGATCTCCTACGAGCAGTACTTC. Protein: CASSSEDRISYEQYF.

This clonotype has only one observation. The chain links TRBV6-1 to TRBJ1-6; tentatively, D is TRBD1 (5 bases). Trimming cost V 7 bases and J 8 bases, with 15 bases left between them. Per the germline V gene, CDR1 is MNHNS and CDR2 is SASEGT. CDR3 length: 14 amino acids. Here the CDR3 DNA reads TGTGCCAGCATTGAGAGGGGTCCGGATTCACCCCTCCACTTT. Translating it yields CASIERGPDSPLHF.

This rearrangement joins TRBV28 to TRBJ1-2; TRBD1 matches at 10 bases. The CDR3 has 16 amino acids. The junction had 13 bases not matched to a gene; V was cut back by 5 bases and J by 7 bases. In germline, CDR1 is MDHEN, CDR2 SYDVKM. The CDR3 DNA reads as TGTGCCAGCAGTCCGAGGAGGGGGACAGGGGATAGTGGCTACACCTTC. Amino acids: CASSPRRGTGDSGYTF.

This clonotype was counted ten times or more. V gene TRBV27 combines with J gene TRBJ2-7, with 11 nucleotides matching TRBD1. In germline, CDR1 is MNHEY, CDR2 SMNVEV (reference sequence). The V and J ends lost 2 bases and 2 bases, in that order; junction bases with no gene match: 2. The CDR3 runs to 15 residues. The CDR3: CASSLKDRGPYEQYF. Written as DNA, the CDR3 is TGTGCCAGCAGTTTAAAGGACAGGGGGCCCTACGAGCAGTACTTC.

In this sample, this clonotype turned up a few times. The V call is TRBV28, the J call TRBJ1-5; D is unresolved. Trimming removed 8 bases at V and 5 bases at J, with 13 bases between. Germline-derived CDR1 and CDR2 are MDHEN and SYDVKM. This CDR3 has 13 amino acids. The CDR3 spells CASYPPGHQPQHF. The CDR3 DNA sequence: TGTGCCAGCTACCCCCCGGGTCATCAGCCCCAGCATTTT.

V and J are TRBV19 and TRBJ1-1, with D hard to call. CDR1 and CDR2 (germline): LNHDA, SQIVND (reference sequence). Trimming removed 7 bases from V and 4 bases from J, with 16 bases in between. The CDR3 sequence is 14 residues long. CDR3 in amino acids: CASIISSAGTEAFF. The CDR3 DNA is TGTGCCAGTATAATATCATCCGCAGGCACTGAAGCTTTCTTT.

The chain links TRBV7-6 to TRBJ1-5; 8 bases are a match to TRBD1. V lost 4 bases to trimming and J lost 4 bases; unmatched junction nucleotides: 6. This CDR3 spans 15 amino acids. The V gene's germline CDR1 is SGHVS and CDR2 FNYEAQ. In nucleotides, the CDR3 is TGTGCCAGCAGCTCTAGGACAGGGCTTAATCAGCCCCAGCATTTT. As protein: CASSSRTGLNQPQHF.

This clonotype has just a few counts. The DNA for the CDR3 is TGTGCCAGCAGCTTCGCGGACGGGTATGGCTACACCTTC. This encodes CASSFADGYGYTF. This chain uses TRBV7-2 with TRBJ1-2, with unresolved D. The V end was cut by 3 bases, the J end by 5 bases, with 10 bases between. Germline V gene lookup returns CDR1 SGHTA and CDR2 FQGNSA. CDR3 length: 13 amino acids.

A single count supports this clonotype. J is TRBJ2-2 and V is TRBV10-3, with D possibly being TRBD1 (6 bases). This CDR3 spans 14 amino acids. V shed 6 bases and J shed 4 bases, with 12 bases lying between them. CDR1 is ENHRY, CDR2 SYGVKD, per germline. Here the CDR3 DNA reads TGTGCCATCAGACCCAGGGGAGCCACCGGGGAGCTGTTTTTT. As protein: CAIRPRGATGELFF.

The chain recombines TRBV7-6 with TRBJ2-7; a weak D match, TRBD2 (5 bases). The V and J ends lost 0 bases and 3 bases respectively, with 12 bases between them. Germline V lookup: CDR1 SGHVS, CDR2 FNYEAQ. This CDR3 is built from 15 residues. The DNA for the CDR3 is TGTGCCAGCAGCTTAGCGGACTTCCCTGGCTACGAGCAGTACTTC. This translates into CASSLADFPGYEQYF.

The rearrangement uses TRBV10-3 and TRBJ2-6; D might be TRBD1 (6 bases). Germline loops: CDR1 ENHRY, CDR2 SYGVKD. The CDR3 is 16 residues long. V lost 0 bases and J 3 bases, leaving 9 bases between the germline ends. The CDR3 protein is CAISESQGFGANVLTF. CDR3 nucleotides: TGTGCCATCAGTGAGTCTCAGGGGTTTGGGGCCAACGTCCTGACTTTC.

The chain couples TRBV7-2 to TRBJ1-1; D unclear. V was pared by 10 bases and J by 0 bases, with 9 bases between. CDR1 is SGHTA, CDR2 FQGNSA, per germline. The CDR3 consists of 12 residues. CDR3 bases: TGTGCCAACGTCCGAATGAACACTGAAGCTTTCTTT. Translated: CANVRMNTEAFF.

This chain links TRBV19 with TRBJ2-1, with D perhaps being TRBD1 or TRBD2 (6 bases each). The germline CDR1 and CDR2 sequences are LNHDA and SQIVND (reference sequence). The CDR3 is 16 amino acids. V was shortened by 3 bases and J by 0 bases, with 12 bases between the two germline ends. In DNA, the CDR3 is TGTGCCAGTAGTATCCCCGGGGGCTACTCCTACAATGAGCAGTTCTTC. This encodes CASSIPGGYSYNEQFF.

The rearrangement joins TRBV7-2 to TRBJ2-7; D remains unclear. The V gene lost 5 bases and the J gene lost 6 bases, with 20 bases spanning the gap. This CDR3 is built from 15 residues. From germline, CDR1 is SGHTA and CDR2 FQGNSA. The CDR3 DNA reads TGTGCCAGCAGCCATGAGGCCTACTCCAGAAGCGAGCAGTACTTC. This translates into CASSHEAYSRSEQYF. Full variable domain (missing parts from reference TRBV7-2 and TRBJ2-7): GAGVSQSPSNKVTEKGKDVELRCDPISGHTALYWYRQSLGQGLEFLIYFQGNSAPDKSGLPSDRFSAERTGGSVSTLTIQRTQQEDSAVYLCASSHEAYSRSEQYFGPGTRLTVT.